This section outlines one T cell receptor beta chain sequence together with its context. This entry comes from a study of blood T cell repertoires in COVID-19. This CDR3 is built from 16 residues. Germline CDR1 MNHEY, CDR2 SMNVEV (reference sequence). J gave up 1 base and V 6 bases, and 9 bases lay outside the gene matches. The data were produced by immunoSEQ multiplex PCR, yet TCRdb's version contains in-frame clones alone and is incomplete. The sample carries under 250,000 clones, approximately 85% recorded once. This clonotype originated in an elderly woman with COVID-19, enrolled during active disease. The sample comprised peripheral blood. The chain has TRBV27 and TRBJ2-7, with 10 bases fitting TRBD1. The CDR3 coding sequence is TGTGCCAGCAGCCCAAATCGGGACAGGGGATCCTACGAGCAGTACTTC. This gives the protein CASSPNRDRGSYEQYF.